The T cell receptor beta chain under discussion was sequenced for a study of Ad26.COV2.S vaccination and SARS-CoV-2 variants. Whole-study results and caveats: With respect to non-spike TCR breadth, vaccine and placebo recipients were similar. Ad26.COV2.S recipients had broader spike-specific TCRs (P = 0.0014). Vaccinees reportedly had broad spike-specific CD8+ and CD4+ T cell responses.

V dropped 2 bases and J dropped 4 bases, with 12 bases sitting between them. CDR3 length: 14 amino acids. CDR1 SGHRS and CDR2 YFSETQ come from the germline V gene. This sample's treatment: around 19 received Ad26.COV2.S at low or high dose, single or two shots; about five received placebo; per-sample allocation not given. The samples date from day 63 after the first vaccine or placebo injection. This clone was seen only once. Antigen specificity is unknown. The data were produced by immunoSEQ multiplex PCR, yet TCRdb's version contains in-frame clones alone and is incomplete. The sample lists hundreds of thousands of clones, about 88% seen once, with 6.4% in the top ten.

The J gene is TRBJ1-2, the V gene TRBV5-1; D uncertain. Sequenced here: peripheral blood, sampled in a trial of Ad26.COV2.S vaccine versus placebo. This TCR was recovered from a person aged 18-60 years who received the Ad26.COV2.S COVID-19 vaccine or a placebo. The CDR3 nucleotides are TGCGCCAGCAGCTTTAACGAAGGGCCCTATGGCTACACCTTC. It specifies CASSFNEGPYGYTF.